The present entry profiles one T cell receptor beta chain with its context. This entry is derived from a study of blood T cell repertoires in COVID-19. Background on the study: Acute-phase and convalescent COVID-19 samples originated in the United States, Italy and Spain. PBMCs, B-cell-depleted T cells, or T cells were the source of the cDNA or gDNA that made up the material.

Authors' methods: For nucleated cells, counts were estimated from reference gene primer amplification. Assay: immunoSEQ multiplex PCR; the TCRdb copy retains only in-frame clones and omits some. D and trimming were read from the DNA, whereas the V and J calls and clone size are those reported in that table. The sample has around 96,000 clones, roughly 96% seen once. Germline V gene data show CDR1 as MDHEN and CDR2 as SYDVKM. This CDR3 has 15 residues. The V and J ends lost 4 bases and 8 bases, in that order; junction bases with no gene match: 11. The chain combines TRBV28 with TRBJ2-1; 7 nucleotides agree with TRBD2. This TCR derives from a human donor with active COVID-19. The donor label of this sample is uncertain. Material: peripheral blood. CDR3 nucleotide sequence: TGTGCCAGCAGTTCCCCCGCGGGAGTCCTCCATGAGCAGTTCTTC. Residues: CASSSPAGVLHEQFF.